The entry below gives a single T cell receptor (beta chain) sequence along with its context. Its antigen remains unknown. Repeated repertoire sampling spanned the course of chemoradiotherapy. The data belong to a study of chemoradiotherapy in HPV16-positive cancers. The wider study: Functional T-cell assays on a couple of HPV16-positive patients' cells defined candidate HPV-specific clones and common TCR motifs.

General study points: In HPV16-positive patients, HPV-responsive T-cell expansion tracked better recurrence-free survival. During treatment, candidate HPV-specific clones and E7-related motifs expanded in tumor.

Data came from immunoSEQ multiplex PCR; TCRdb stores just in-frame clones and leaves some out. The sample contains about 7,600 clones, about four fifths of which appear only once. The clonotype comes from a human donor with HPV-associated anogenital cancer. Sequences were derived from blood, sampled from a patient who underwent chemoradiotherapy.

CDR3 sequence reads: CAISEVSNEQFF. CDR3 in DNA: TGTGCCATCAGTGAGGTATCCAATGAGCAGTTCTTC. This sequence joins TRBV10-3 and TRBJ2-1; D is unclear. V lost 2 bases to trimming and J lost 6 bases, with 5 bases between them. Germline V gene sequence: CDR1 ENHRY, CDR2 SYGVKD. This CDR3 spans 12 amino acids.